This note documents a single T cell receptor (beta chain) sequence. The record originates from a study of CD8 T cells in Susac syndrome. RNA totalling about 0.45 to 1 ug underwent reverse transcription with random hexamers. immunoSEQ multiplex PCR amplified TCR beta CDR3 across 54 Vbeta, 13 Jbeta. TCRdb ran MiXCR on the immunoSEQ multiplex PCR reads and lists one entry per CDR3 protein. The data hold approximately 200,000 distinct CDR3 sequences, with 90% to 95% observed a single time. The CDR3 covers 14 residues. Trimming at V came to 5 bases and at J to 6 bases, leaving 9 bases not matched to a gene. The germline gives CDR1 PRHDT, CDR2 FYEKMQ (reference sequence). The authors carried out high-throughput sequencing of TCR beta. They applied it to CD8+ and CD4+ T cells obtained from blood.

The sample consisted of CD4+ T cells from PBMCs. V and J are TRBV13 and TRBJ1-1, with 7 bases identical to TRBD1. This receptor was obtained from a human donor with multiple sclerosis. The CDR3 bases are TGTGCCAGCAGCCCGACCCCAGGGACAGCTGAAGCTTTCTTT. Its protein product is CASSPTPGTAEAFF. The variable domain in full, completed from reference TRBV13 and TRBJ1-1, reads AAGVIQSPRHLIKEKRETATLKCYPIPRHDTVYWYQQGPGQDPQFLISFYEKMQSDKGSIPDRFSAQQFSDYHSELNMSSLELGDSALYFCASSPTPGTAEAFFGQGTRLTVV.